Each of the 10 T cell receptor beta chains below was sequenced from the same sample in a study of T-cell reconstitution after alpha-beta-depleted transplantation in children. Molecular barcoding with unique molecular identifiers was used for the TCRbeta library. TCRdb independently ran MiXCR on the PCR reads; one entry per CDR3 protein. The sample consists of about a million distinct CDR3 sequences, about 29% of them appearing once. Sample: PBMCs, mostly from graft donor cells, taken 360 days after TCRalphabeta/CD19-depleted stem cell transplant. The source of these receptors is a boy in the first two years of life who had a stem cell transplant for SCID, so the T cells may come from the graft donor.

V is TRBV5-6 and J is TRBJ1-3; unclear D gene. Germline V gene data show CDR1 as SGHDT and CDR2 as YYEEEE. V was clipped by 0 bases and J by 2 bases, with 12 bases between them. The CDR3 sequence is 16 residues long. The CDR3 DNA follows: TGTGCCAGCAGCTTGGAGCCCACGCAGACTGGAAACACCATATATTTT. It translates to CASSLEPTQTGNTIYF.

This clonotype was detected a few times. This chain links TRBV20-1 with TRBJ2-1, with D perhaps TRBD1 (5 bases). Trimming cost V 6 bases and J 1 base, with 13 bases left between them. Germline assignment: CDR1 DFQATT and CDR2 SNEGSKA (reference sequence). This CDR3 is built from 14 residues. The CDR3 loop is CSARQYNSYNEQFF. The CDR3 DNA sequence: TGCAGTGCCAGACAGTACAATTCCTACAATGAGCAGTTCTTC.

V gene TRBV12-3 or TRBV12-4 combines with J gene TRBJ2-5; 9 nucleotides agree with TRBD2. Losses at the gene ends were 6 bases for V and 4 bases for J; bases not matched to a gene: 6. The CDR3 runs 14 residues. The CDR3 DNA sequence: TGTGCCAGCAGCACACTAGCGGGCGGAGAGACCCAGTACTTC. Residues: CASSTLAGGETQYF.

This clonotype showed up many times. This chain uses TRBV12-3 or TRBV12-4 with TRBJ2-1; 7 bases match TRBD1. CDR3 length: 14 residues. J was trimmed by 8 bases and V by 3 bases; bases with no gene match: 7. CDR3 region: CASSLRQGGDEQFF. The CDR3 nucleotides read TGTGCCAGCAGTTTGAGACAGGGTGGCGATGAGCAGTTCTTC.

This clonotype showed up just a few times. J is TRBJ2-5 and V is TRBV2; possibly TRBD1 for D (6 bases). CDR1 is SNHLY and CDR2 is FYNNEI in the germline V gene. Trimming removed 5 bases at V and 5 bases at J, with 18 bases between. The CDR3 extends over 15 amino acids. The chain's CDR3 is CASSPTGLPGETQYF. CDR3 coding DNA: TGTGCCAGCAGTCCCACAGGGCTGCCGGGGGAGACCCAGTACTTC.

This clonotype was found a few times. The chain joins TRBV18 to TRBJ1-3, with D maybe TRBD1 (5 bases). The V end lost 3 bases, the J end lost 0 bases, and 12 bases lay between the germline ends. Germline V gene data show CDR1 as KGHSH and CDR2 as LQKENI. The CDR3 is 16 residues long. The CDR3 loop reads CASSPGQQSSGNTIYF. The CDR3 DNA reads TGTGCCAGCTCACCGGGGCAGCAGAGCTCTGGAAACACCATATATTTT.

The table lists this clonotype with a few counts. V usage is TRBV11-2 and J usage is TRBJ2-5; TRBD2 is a possible D gene (5 bases). The germline CDR1 and CDR2 sequences are SGHAT and FQNNGV. The CDR3 has 16 amino acids. Trimming took off 5 bases at V and 2 bases at J, with 18 bases between the two ends. This CDR3 reads CASSQALPSGQETQYF. CDR3 DNA: TGTGCCAGCAGCCAAGCTCTTCCCAGCGGTCAAGAGACCCAGTACTTC.

The chain is built from TRBV5-1 and TRBJ1-1, with D maybe TRBD1 (6 bases). Trimming took off 4 bases at V and 1 base at J, with 20 bases between the two ends. Germline CDR1 SGHRS, CDR2 YFSETQ. The CDR3 contains 17 residues. The CDR3 bases are TGCGCCAGCAGCGTAGCCCCCGTGGGGGGACAGAACACTGAAGCTTTCTTT. Protein sequence: CASSVAPVGGQNTEAFF.

This clonotype showed up just a few times. This chain links TRBV5-5 with TRBJ2-3; D is unclear. Germline V lookup: CDR1 SGHKS, CDR2 YYEKEE (reference sequence). CDR3 length equals 16 residues. V was cut by 4 bases and J by 0 bases, with 15 bases left in between. The CDR3 region is CASSPSAASSTDTQYF. The CDR3 coding sequence is TGTGCCAGCAGCCCGAGTGCCGCGTCTAGCACAGATACGCAGTATTTT.

This clonotype was observed a handful of times. The chain joins TRBV15 to TRBJ2-1; 8 bases line up with TRBD1. CDR1 and CDR2 from the germline V gene are LNHNV and YYDKDF (reference sequence). The CDR3 consists of 12 residues. With V trimmed by 5 bases and J by 15 bases, 9 bases remained unmatched. In DNA, the CDR3 is TGTGCCACCAGCGGACTACAGGGGGTACGGTTCTTC. Translation: CATSGLQGVRFF.